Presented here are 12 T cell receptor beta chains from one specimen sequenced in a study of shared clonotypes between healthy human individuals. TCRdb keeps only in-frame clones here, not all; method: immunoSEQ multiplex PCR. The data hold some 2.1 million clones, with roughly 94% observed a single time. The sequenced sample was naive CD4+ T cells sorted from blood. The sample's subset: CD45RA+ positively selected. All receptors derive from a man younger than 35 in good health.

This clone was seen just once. The CDR3 DNA reads as TGTGCCAGCACTCGCGGGGGCACGGGGAATTCACCCCTCCACTTT. It yields the protein CASTRGGTGNSPLHF. The gene calls are TRBV6-5 and TRBJ1-6; TRBD1 is a possible D gene (6 bases). V was shortened by 7 bases and J by 7 bases, with 17 bases between the two germline ends. Germline CDR1 and CDR2: MNHEY and SVGAGI. This CDR3 is 15 amino acids long.

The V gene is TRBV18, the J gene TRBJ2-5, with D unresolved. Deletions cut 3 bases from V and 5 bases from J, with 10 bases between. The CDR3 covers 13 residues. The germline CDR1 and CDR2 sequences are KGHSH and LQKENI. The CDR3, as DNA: TGTGCCAGCTCACCGGGATTCTTGGAGACCCAGTACTTC. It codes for CASSPGFLETQYF.

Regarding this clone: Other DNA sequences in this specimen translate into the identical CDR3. CDR3 in amino acids: CSVVSGSYNEQFF. CDR3 nucleotide sequence: TGCAGCGTTGTCTCCGGTTCCTACAATGAGCAGTTCTTC. This chain connects TRBV29-1 to TRBJ2-1, with D uncertain. Germline assignment: CDR1 SQVTM and CDR2 ANQGSEA. V was cut by 4 bases and J by 1 base, with 8 bases left in between. The CDR3 runs to 13 residues.

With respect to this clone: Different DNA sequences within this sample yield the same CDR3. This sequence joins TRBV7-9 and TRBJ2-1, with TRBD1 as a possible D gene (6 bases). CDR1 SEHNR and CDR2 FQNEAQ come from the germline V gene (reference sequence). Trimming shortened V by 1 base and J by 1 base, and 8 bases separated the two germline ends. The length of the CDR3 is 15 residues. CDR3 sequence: CASSLGQGSYNEQFF. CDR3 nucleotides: TGTGCCAGCAGCTTAGGGCAGGGGTCCTACAATGAGCAGTTCTTC.

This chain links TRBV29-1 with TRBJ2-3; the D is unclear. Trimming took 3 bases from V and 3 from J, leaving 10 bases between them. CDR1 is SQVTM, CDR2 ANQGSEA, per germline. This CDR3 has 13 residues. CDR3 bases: TGCAGCGTTGAGAAAGGGTCAACAGATACGCAGTATTTT. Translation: CSVEKGSTDTQYF.

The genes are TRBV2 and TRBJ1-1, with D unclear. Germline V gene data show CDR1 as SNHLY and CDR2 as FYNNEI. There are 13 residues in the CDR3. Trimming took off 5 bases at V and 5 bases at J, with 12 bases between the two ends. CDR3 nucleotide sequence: TGTGCCAGCAGTTCTAACAGCGGGACTGAAGCTTTCTTT. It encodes CASSSNSGTEAFF.

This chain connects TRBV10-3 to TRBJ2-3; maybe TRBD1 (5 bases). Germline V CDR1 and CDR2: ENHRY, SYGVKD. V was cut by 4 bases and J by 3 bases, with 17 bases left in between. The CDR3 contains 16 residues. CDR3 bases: TGTGCCATCAGTGCCACAAGGGGCAGGGTTACAGATACGCAGTATTTT. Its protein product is CAISATRGRVTDTQYF.

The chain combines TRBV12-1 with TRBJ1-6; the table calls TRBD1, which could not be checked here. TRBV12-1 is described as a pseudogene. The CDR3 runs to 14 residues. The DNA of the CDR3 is TGTGCCAGCAGCTTAGGGACAGCTGATTCACCCCTCCACTTT. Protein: CASSLGTADSPLHF.

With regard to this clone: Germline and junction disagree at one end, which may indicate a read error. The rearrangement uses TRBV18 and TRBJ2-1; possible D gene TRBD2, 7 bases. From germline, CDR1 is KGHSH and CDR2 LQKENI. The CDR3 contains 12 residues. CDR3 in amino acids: CASSPGSTGGLF. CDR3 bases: TGTGCCAGCTCCCCCGGGTCGACCGGGGGGCTCTTC.

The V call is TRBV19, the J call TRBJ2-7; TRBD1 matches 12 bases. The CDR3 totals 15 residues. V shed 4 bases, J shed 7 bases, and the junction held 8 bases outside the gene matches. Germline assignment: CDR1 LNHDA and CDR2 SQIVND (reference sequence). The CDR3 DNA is TGTGCCAGTAGTACCGGGGGACAGGGGGCAAGGGAGCAGTACTTC. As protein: CASSTGGQGAREQYF.

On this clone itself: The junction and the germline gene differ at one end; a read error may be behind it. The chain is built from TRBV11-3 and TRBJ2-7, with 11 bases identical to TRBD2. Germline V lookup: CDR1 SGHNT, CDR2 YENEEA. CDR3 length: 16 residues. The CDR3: CASSFGLAGGAYERYF. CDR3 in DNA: TGTGCCAGCAGCTTTGGACTAGCGGGTGGGGCCTACGAGCGGTACTTC.

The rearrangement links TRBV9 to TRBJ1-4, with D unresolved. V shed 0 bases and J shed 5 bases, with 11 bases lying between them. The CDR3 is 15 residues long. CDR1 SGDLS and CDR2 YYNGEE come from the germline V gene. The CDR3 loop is CASSVEVVPNEKLFF. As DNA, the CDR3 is TGTGCCAGCAGCGTAGAGGTTGTGCCGAATGAAAAACTGTTTTTT.